Below are 6 T cell receptor beta chains sequenced from a single sample in a study of cytomegalovirus exposure and HLA in healthy donors. The PCR had 60 Vbeta and 13 Jbeta primers. Clones were sequenced by immunoSEQ multiplex PCR, and TCRdb holds only the in-frame ones, with some missing. The sample has roughly 100,000 clones, around 85% seen once; the top ten hold 3.5% to 4%. Sequenced sample: PBMCs. Source of these receptors: a man in his fifties or sixties in good health and CMV-seronegative.

The chain joins TRBV11-2 to TRBJ2-1; perhaps TRBD1 as D (6 bases). V shed 3 bases and J shed 7 bases, with 19 bases lying between them. There are 16 residues in the CDR3. Germline CDR1 and CDR2: SGHAT and FQNNGV. CDR3: CASSLIGGPPLNEQFF. The CDR3 coding sequence is TGTGCCAGCAGCTTGATTGGGGGCCCACCCCTTAATGAGCAGTTCTTC. The variable domain in full, completed from reference TRBV11-2 and TRBJ2-1, reads EAGVAQSPRYKIIEKRQSVAFWCNPISGHATLYWYQQILGQGPKLLIQFQNNGVVDDSQLPKDRFSAERLKGVDSTLKIQPAKLEDSAVYLCASSLIGGPPLNEQFFGPGTRLTVL.

This clone has more than one count but fewer than ten. This chain joins TRBV7-3 and TRBJ2-3; 16 bases agree with TRBD2. Germline V lookup: CDR1 SGHTA, CDR2 FQGTGA. The CDR3 covers 17 residues. V was pared by 4 bases and J by 8 bases, with 9 bases of the junction left unmatched. CDR3 coding DNA: TGTGCCAGCAGCTCTGAGGGGACTAGCGGGGGGGGCGGTACGCAGTATTTT. Translating gives CASSSEGTSGGGGTQYF.

Comments on this clone: Relative to the germline gene, one junction end is altered; a read error may explain this. The chain carries TRBV2 and TRBJ1-5; no definite D call. This CDR3 region has 16 residues. CDR1 is SNHLY, CDR2 FYNNEI, per germline. The DNA of the CDR3 is TGTGCCGGCAGTGATAGTCTGGCGGAGGCGGATCAGCCCCAGCATTTT. Amino acids: CAGSDSLAEADQPQHF. Full variable domain (remainder filled in from reference TRBV2 and TRBJ1-5): EPEVTQTPSHQVTQMGQEVILRCVPISNHLYFYWYRQILGQKVEFLVSFYNNEISEKSEIFDDQFSVERPDGSNFTLKIRSTKLEDSAMYFCAGSDSLAEADQPQHFGDGTRLSIL.

The chain couples TRBV7-2 to TRBJ1-2; 9 bases agree with TRBD1. CDR1 and CDR2 (germline): SGHTA, FQGNSA. The junction had 6 bases not matched to a gene; V was cut back by 2 bases and J by 2 bases. There are 16 residues in the CDR3. The CDR3 loop reads CASSLTSGTGNYGYTF. For the CDR3, the DNA is TGTGCCAGCAGCTTAACCTCCGGGACAGGGAACTATGGCTACACCTTC.

This chain joins TRBV28 and TRBJ1-5; D not resolved. V gave up 5 bases and J gave up 5 bases, with 10 bases separating them. Germline loops: CDR1 MDHEN, CDR2 SYDVKM. The CDR3 consists of 13 residues. The CDR3 nucleotides are TGTGCCAGCAGTCGAGAGATCCATCAGCCCCAGCATTTT. It codes for CASSREIHQPQHF.

This clone has only one observation. This sequence joins TRBV5-1 and TRBJ2-3, with 10 positions matching TRBD2. Germline CDR1 reads SGHRS; CDR2 reads YFSETQ. With V trimmed by 4 bases and J by 2 bases, 7 bases remained unmatched. The CDR3 spans 16 residues. CDR3: CASSGLAGGPTDTQYF. CDR3 nucleotides: TGCGCCAGCAGCGGGTTAGCGGGGGGACCCACAGATACGCAGTATTTT. The full variable domain, in which reference TRBV5-1 and TRBJ2-3 provide the parts outside the CDR3, is KAGVTQTPRYLIKTRGQQVTLSCSPISGHRSVSWYQQTPGQGLQFLFEYFSETQRNKGNFPGRFSGRQFSNSRSEMNVSTLELGDSALYLCASSGLAGGPTDTQYFGPGTRLTVL.